This paragraph covers one TCR beta chain sequence. This clonotype was recorded a few times. The clone's antigen remains unknown. No clone much larger than this one lies a single base away; base qualities are absent. The donors were some 36 Caucasian individuals from Russia, aged roughly 6 to 100 years, who were systemically healthy. Each donor gave 9.5 to 10 milliliters of peripheral blood, drawn into EDTA-treated Vacutainer tubes. Ficoll-Paque density-gradient centrifugation was used to isolate PBMCs, with at least 6.5 million per sample. Total RNA was extracted from PBMCs with Trizol reagent, with at least 6 micrograms obtained per sample. For every donor, an aliquot of PBMCs went through flow cytometry to measure the percentages of naive CD45RAhigh/CD27high T cells. These data originate in a study of blood T cells in healthy people across ages (dated by TCRdb to between 2014 and 2017). For the wider study: In model experiments, template switching captured about one uniquely barcoded TCR beta cDNA molecule for every two T cells. Age-related changes in TCR beta repertoire diversity were measured in the study by deep sequencing normalized with unique cDNA molecular identifiers. The donors were split into four age groups: young (average around 17 years), middle-aged (39), aged (more than 55) and long-lived (over 80). For two donors (one aged 18 to 30 and one aged 80 or older), the study analyzed two additional independent replicas of 1 million unique cDNA reads from the same blood draw. Study-wide conclusions, independent of this receptor: As age increased, observed TCR beta diversity per million T cells dropped in a roughly linear way, and a significant reduction was already evident by age about 40. Because the CMV infection status of the donors was unknown, age-related changes in expanded clonotypes may potentially have been confounded. Compared with the aged group, more naive CD4+ T cells, fewer expanded clones and increased TCR diversity were shown by the long-lived group, suggesting age selection. There was a strong correlation between observed TCR beta diversity and the percentage of naive T cells measured by flow cytometry. Estimates of total diversity from one million sequenced T cells were regarded as lower bounds and underestimates. Since profiling was done on bulk unsorted PBMCs, naive and antigen-experienced compartments could not be conclusively compared.

The library was obtained by 5' RACE. The sequencing machine was an Illumina HiSeq 2500. A second PCR of about 7 to 12 cycles was performed with a sample-barcoded 5' primer and a J-beta primer mix. Each TCR beta cDNA molecule received a unique molecular identifier from a template-switch 5' adaptor carrying 12 random nucleotides. Each sample yielded at least 3 million CDR3-containing paired-end reads. All of the RNA was converted into first-strand cDNA using the Mint cDNA synthesis kit, with a TRBC-specific oligonucleotide serving as the primer. Following uracil-DNA glycosylase treatment, a first 18-cycle PCR with universal primers M1SS and BC2_uni_R was performed on all cDNA. On the authors' methods: Normalization of each sample was performed by random selection of 1 million high-quality reads, each carrying a distinct molecular identifier. Reads sharing molecular identifiers were discarded rather than binned into consensus sequences. MiTCR, run with a Q25 quality threshold and the strictest error-elimination algorithm, handled CDR3 identification, clonotype clustering and error correction. A nonparametric unseen species model with Euler transformation was used to estimate lower-bound total TCR beta diversity. The public reads were reanalyzed by TCRdb: fastp trimming at Q25, MiXCR alignment, in-frame beta chains only. Each entry is one CDR3 protein sequence, shown with its most common DNA and genes. The V and J calls come from TCRdb's annotation, not from the publication. Within this sample are about 800,000 distinct CDR3 sequences, with roughly 25% of them counted one time only. The top ten clonotypes cover 3% to 4% of the sample.

In the germline V gene, CDR1 corresponds to MNHEY and CDR2 to SVGEGT. The CDR3 covers 17 residues, taking in both the cysteine and the phenylalanine. Only the CDR3 DNA is retained, 51 bases long and in frame from the first base. For this chain, trimming is 4 bases at the V end and 1 base at the J end, and the number of junction bases without a gene match is 9. These data were also reused for a study on T cells of mothers and their children. The second study's authors report: Nine systemically healthy Caucasian individuals served as donors, namely three mothers together with their six children. cDNA synthesis consumed the entire amount of extracted RNA, loaded at approximately 1.4 ug RNA in each 15 ul reaction. In the second PCR, the M1S primer added sample barcodes and 2-4 random nucleotides. Each mother yielded over 9.5 million TCR beta CDR3 reads and each child 2.5 million to 3 million reads. TCR recombination output is similarly shaped by thymic selection in related and unrelated pairs, with a minor effect exerted by inherited differences. Related mother-child pairs always showed normalized repertoire overlap that was slightly higher than in unrelated mother-child pairs, though the difference was never significant. With a sensitivity of about 100 clones per million clonotypes, no persistent microchimeric T cell clones were detected. The study used deep NGS to compare TCR beta repertoires of mothers and children, seeking features distinguishing related mother-child pairs from unrelated individuals. Mothers averaged about 40 +/- 4 years of age and children averaged around 10 +/- 4 years. After adapter ligation with NEBNext reagents, the libraries were sequenced on Illumina HiSeq 2000 with 100+100 nt paired-end reads. To prevent cross-contamination, the mother and child libraries were prepared one month apart and sequenced in separate runs. For each donor, between roughly 450,000 and 2,100,000 distinct TCR beta clonotypes were identified. Naive TCR beta clonotypes were estimated from low-frequency clonotypes matched to each donor's FACS-determined naive share, without sorting.

This chain joins TRBV6-2 or TRBV6-3 to TRBJ2-2, with TRBD1 identical over 7 junction bases. The source is a boy between 10 and 17 years old in good health. Sequencing used blood. CDR3 protein: CASSSHPGQENTGELFF. The DNA reads TGTGCCAGCAGTTCGCACCCCGGACAGGAGAACACCGGGGAGCTGTTTTTT.